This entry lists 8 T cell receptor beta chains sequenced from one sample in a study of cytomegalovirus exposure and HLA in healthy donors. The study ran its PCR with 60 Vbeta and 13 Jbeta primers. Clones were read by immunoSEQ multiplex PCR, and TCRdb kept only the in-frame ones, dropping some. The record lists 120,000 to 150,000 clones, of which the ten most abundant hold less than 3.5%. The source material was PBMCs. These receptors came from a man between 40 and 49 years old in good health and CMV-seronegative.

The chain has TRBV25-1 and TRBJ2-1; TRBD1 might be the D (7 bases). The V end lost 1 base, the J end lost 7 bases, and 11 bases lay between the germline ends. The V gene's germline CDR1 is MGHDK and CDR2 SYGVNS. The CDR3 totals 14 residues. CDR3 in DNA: TGTGCCAGCAGTGAATTCAGGGGGAGGAATGAGCAGTTCTTC. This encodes CASSEFRGRNEQFF.

CDR3 protein: CASSAEYEQYF. CDR3 bases: TGCGCCAGCAGCGCGGAATACGAGCAGTACTTC. The J gene is TRBJ2-7, the V gene TRBV5-1; D remains unclear. Germline V gives CDR1 SGHRS, CDR2 YFSETQ. Trimming pared 4 bases from V and 4 bases from J, leaving 6 bases between. CDR3 length: 11 amino acids.

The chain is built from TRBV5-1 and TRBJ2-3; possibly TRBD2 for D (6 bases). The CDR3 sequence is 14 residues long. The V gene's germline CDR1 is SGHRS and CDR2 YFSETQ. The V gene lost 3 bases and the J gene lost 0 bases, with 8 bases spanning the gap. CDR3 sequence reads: CASSWGESTDTQYF. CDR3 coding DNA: TGCGCCAGCAGCTGGGGGGAGAGCACAGATACGCAGTATTTT.

The CDR3 region is CASSRLNTEAFF. DNA for the CDR3: TGTGCCAGCAGCCGTTTGAACACTGAAGCTTTCTTT. V gene TRBV27 combines with J gene TRBJ1-1, with D hard to call. The CDR3 loop spans 12 amino acids. The V end lost 6 bases, the J end lost 0 bases, and 5 bases lay between the germline ends. CDR1 and CDR2 (germline): MNHEY, SMNVEV (reference sequence).

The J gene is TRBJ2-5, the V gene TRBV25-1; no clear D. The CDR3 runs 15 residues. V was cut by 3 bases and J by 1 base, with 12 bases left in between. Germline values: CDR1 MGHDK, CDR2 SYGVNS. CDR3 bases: TGTGCCAGCAGTGAGGGCAGGTACGTCCAAGAGACCCAGTACTTC. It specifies CASSEGRYVQETQYF.

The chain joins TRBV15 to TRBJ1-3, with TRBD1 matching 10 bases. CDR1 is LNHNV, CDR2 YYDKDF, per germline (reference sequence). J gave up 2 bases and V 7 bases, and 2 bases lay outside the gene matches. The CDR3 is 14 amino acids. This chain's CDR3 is CATMGQGTGNTIYF. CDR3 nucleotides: TGTGCCACCATGGGACAGGGGACTGGAAACACCATATATTTT. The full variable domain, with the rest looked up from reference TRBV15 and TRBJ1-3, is DAMVIQNPRYQVTQFGKPVTLSCSQTLNHNVMYWYQQKSSQAPKLLFHYYDKDFNNEADTPDNFQSRRPNTSFCFLDIRSPGLGDTAMYLCATMGQGTGNTIYFGEGSWLTVV.

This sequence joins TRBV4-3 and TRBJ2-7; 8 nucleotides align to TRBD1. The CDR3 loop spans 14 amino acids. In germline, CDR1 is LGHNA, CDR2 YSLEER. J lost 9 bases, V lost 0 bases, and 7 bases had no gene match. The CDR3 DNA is TGCGCCAGCAGCCAAGATGGACAGGGCCTCGGGCAGTACTTC. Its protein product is CASSQDGQGLGQYF.

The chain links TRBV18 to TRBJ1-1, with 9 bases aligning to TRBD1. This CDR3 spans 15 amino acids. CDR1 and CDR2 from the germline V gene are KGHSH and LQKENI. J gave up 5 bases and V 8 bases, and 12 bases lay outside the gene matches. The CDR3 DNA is TGTGCCAGCCGAGAGGGGGGACAGGGTAAAACTGAAGCTTTCTTT. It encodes CASREGGQGKTEAFF.